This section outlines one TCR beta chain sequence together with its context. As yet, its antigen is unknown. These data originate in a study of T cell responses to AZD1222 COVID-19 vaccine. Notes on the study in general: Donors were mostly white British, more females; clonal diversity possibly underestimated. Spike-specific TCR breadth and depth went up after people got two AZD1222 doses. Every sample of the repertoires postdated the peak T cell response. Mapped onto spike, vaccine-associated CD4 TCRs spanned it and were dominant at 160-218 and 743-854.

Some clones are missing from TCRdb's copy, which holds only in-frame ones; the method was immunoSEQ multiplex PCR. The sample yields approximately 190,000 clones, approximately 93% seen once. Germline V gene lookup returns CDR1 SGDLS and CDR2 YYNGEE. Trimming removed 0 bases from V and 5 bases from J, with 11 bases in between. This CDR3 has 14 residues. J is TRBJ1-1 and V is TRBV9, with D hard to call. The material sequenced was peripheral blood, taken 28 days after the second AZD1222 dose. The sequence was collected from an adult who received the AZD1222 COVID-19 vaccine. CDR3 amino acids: CASSVVAAGTEAFF. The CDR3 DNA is TGTGCCAGCAGCGTAGTGGCGGCGGGGACTGAAGCTTTCTTT.